Following are 8 T cell receptor beta chains from one sample sequenced in a study of T cell changes during pregnancy in multiple sclerosis. Sequencing used immunoSEQ multiplex PCR; TCRdb keeps in-frame clones, though not all of them. The sample lists about 35,000 clones, roughly 93% seen once, with about 0.41% in the top ten. The sample here was CD4+ T cells from peripheral blood mononuclear cells, taken in the first trimester of pregnancy. Receptors originate from a female donor with multiple sclerosis, enrolled in a pregnancy study.

This sequence joins TRBV30 and TRBJ2-7; D gene uncertain. Trimming pared 1 base from V and 3 bases from J, leaving 10 bases between. There are 13 residues in the CDR3. Germline values: CDR1 GTSNPN, CDR2 SVGIG (reference sequence). The CDR3 protein is CAWSASVRYEQYF. DNA of the CDR3: TGTGCCTGGAGTGCATCAGTTCGCTACGAGCAGTACTTC.

J is TRBJ2-7 and V is TRBV6-5, with unresolved D. The germline V gene has CDR1 MNHEY and CDR2 SVGAGI. V was shortened by 4 bases and J by 4 bases, with 5 bases between the two germline ends. The CDR3 has 11 amino acids. In nucleotides, the CDR3 is TGTGCCAGCAGTTCCCTGTACGAGCAGTACTTC. Its translation: CASSSLYEQYF.

The gene calls are TRBV5-1 and TRBJ2-3; weak D call: TRBD2 (6 bases). Germline V gene lookup returns CDR1 SGHRS and CDR2 YFSETQ. The CDR3 loop spans 16 amino acids. V was trimmed by 4 bases and J by 0 bases, leaving 15 bases between them. This CDR3 reads CASSLLADVSTDTQYF. DNA for the CDR3: TGCGCCAGCAGCCTTTTAGCGGATGTGAGCACAGATACGCAGTATTTT. The variable domain in full, with the rest retrieved from reference TRBV5-1 and TRBJ2-3, is KAGVTQTPRYLIKTRGQQVTLSCSPISGHRSVSWYQQTPGQGLQFLFEYFSETQRNKGNFPGRFSGRQFSNSRSEMNVSTLELGDSALYLCASSLLADVSTDTQYFGPGTRLTVL.

CDR3 nucleotides: TGCGCCAGCAGCTTGGACACAGACTCCTACAATGAGCAGTTCTTC. Its protein is CASSLDTDSYNEQFF. The chain recombines TRBV5-1 with TRBJ2-1; D gene uncertain. Germline V gives CDR1 SGHRS, CDR2 YFSETQ. This CDR3 has 15 residues. V was shortened by 0 bases and J by 0 bases, with 7 bases between the two germline ends. Full variable domain (outside the CDR3, taken from reference TRBV5-1 and TRBJ2-1): KAGVTQTPRYLIKTRGQQVTLSCSPISGHRSVSWYQQTPGQGLQFLFEYFSETQRNKGNFPGRFSGRQFSNSRSEMNVSTLELGDSALYLCASSLDTDSYNEQFFGPGTRLTVL.

The chain is built from TRBV5-1 and TRBJ2-1; perhaps TRBD2 as D (7 bases). V was pared by 4 bases and J by 5 bases, with 16 bases between. Per the germline V gene, CDR1 is SGHRS and CDR2 is YFSETQ. The CDR3 has 15 amino acids. As DNA, the CDR3 is TGCGCCAGCAGCCGGGCCGGGGGGCTCCACAATGAGCAGTTCTTC. Its protein is CASSRAGGLHNEQFF.

CDR3 coding DNA: TGTGCCAGCTCACCTCGACGGGGAGACACCGGGGAGCTGTTTTTT. Its protein product is CASSPRRGDTGELFF. V gene TRBV18 combines with J gene TRBJ2-2, with D possibly being TRBD2 (5 bases). The V and J ends lost 3 bases and 3 bases respectively, with 11 bases between them. The CDR3 sequence is 15 residues long. CDR1 KGHSH and CDR2 LQKENI come from the germline V gene.

V is TRBV21-1 and J is TRBJ1-2; the table names TRBD1, a call not compared with the DNA. TRBV21-1 constitutes a pseudogene. The CDR3 loop spans 15 amino acids. The CDR3 sequence is CASSRWDTTSYGYTF. In nucleotides, the CDR3 is TGTGCCAGCAGCAGGTGGGACACCACCTCCTATGGCTACACCTTC.

This clone was recorded only once. The chain links TRBV5-4 to TRBJ1-1; D might be TRBD1 (5 bases). The V and J ends lost 4 bases and 1 base respectively, with 11 bases between them. The CDR3 consists of 14 residues. CDR1 is SGHNT, CDR2 YYREEE, per germline (reference sequence). Here the CDR3 reads CASSVGGGNTEAFF. The CDR3 nucleotides are TGTGCCAGCAGCGTCGGGGGGGGGAACACTGAAGCTTTCTTT.